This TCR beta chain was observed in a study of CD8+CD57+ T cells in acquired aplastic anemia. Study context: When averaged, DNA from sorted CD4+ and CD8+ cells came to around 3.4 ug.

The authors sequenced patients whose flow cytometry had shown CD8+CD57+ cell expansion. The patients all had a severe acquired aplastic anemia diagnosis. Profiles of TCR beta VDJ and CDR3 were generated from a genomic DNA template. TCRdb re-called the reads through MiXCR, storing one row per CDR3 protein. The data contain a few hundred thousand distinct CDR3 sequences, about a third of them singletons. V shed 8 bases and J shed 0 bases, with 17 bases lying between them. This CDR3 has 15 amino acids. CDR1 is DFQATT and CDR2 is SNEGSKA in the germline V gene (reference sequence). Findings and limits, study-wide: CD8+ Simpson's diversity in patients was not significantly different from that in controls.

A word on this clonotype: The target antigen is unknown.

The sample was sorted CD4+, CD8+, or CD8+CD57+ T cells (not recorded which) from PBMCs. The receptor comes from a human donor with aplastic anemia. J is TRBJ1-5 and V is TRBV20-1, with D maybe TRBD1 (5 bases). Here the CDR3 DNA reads TGCAGTTTAAGGGGACGGGGGTCTAGCAATCAGCCCCAGCATTTT. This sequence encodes CSLRGRGSSNQPQHF.